The TCR beta chain described here comes from a study of patients and donors after allogeneic stem cell transplantation (dated by TCRdb to 2018 to 2020). The germline V gene gives CDR1 as SQVTM and CDR2 as ANQGSEA. Ends trimmed: V by 5 bases, J by 0 bases; bases unmatched to a gene: 4. The CDR3 is 15 amino acids in total, end residues counted. The kept DNA is CDR3 alone, 45 bases in frame from the first base. This clonotype has just one count. Its antigen target is currently unknown. This CDR3 fails to terminate in the conserved phenylalanine or tryptophan, so it likely reflects a read error. Library creation used RT-PCR. Sequencing used a NextSeq 550. Clones were called with MiXCR by TCRdb after fastp trimmed the public reads at Q25, and only in-frame beta chains were retained. Rows with a matching CDR3 protein are joined into one entry that keeps the most common DNA and genes. The sample records 150,000 or so distinct CDR3 sequences, roughly 24% of which are singletons. The ten largest make up 20% to 30% of the sample.

The origin of this receptor is a human donor who was either an allogeneic HSCT recipient or a stem cell or donor lymphocyte infusion donor (not recorded which). It is not recorded whose cells these are; they may come from a transplant donor. In this chain, TRBV29-1 is recombined with TRBJ1-1; 12 central bases correspond to TRBD1. Sequenced material: blood, either unsorted or a sorted T cell fraction (not recorded which). The CDR3 protein sequence reads: CSVQRDRGLNTEAFL. The nucleotide sequence reads as follows: TGCAGCGTTCAAAGGGACAGGGGGCTGAACACTGAAGCTTTCTTG.